This entry lists 27 T cell receptor beta chains sequenced from one sample in a study of blood T cell repertoires in COVID-19 (TCRdb year 2020). Preparation of the library involved the immunoSEQ multiplex PCR assay. The table was pulled from immuneACCESS by TCRdb, which kept in-frame rearrangements only. Such tables lose some clones; where checked, under half of the loss comes from unresolved V genes, and the rest has no known cause. This sample has about 200,000 clones in its table, and more than 70% of those were observed once. Jointly, the top ten make up over 15% of the sample. Sequenced sample: peripheral blood. The receptors shown here come from a man aged 50 to 59 with COVID-19, enrolled during active disease.

The chain joins TRBV2 to TRBJ1-4; TRBD1 matches 8 bases. Trimming cost V 6 bases and J 5 bases; bases outside gene matches: 5. This CDR3 comprises 14 residues. Germline assignment: CDR1 SNHLY and CDR2 FYNNEI. CDR3 DNA: TGTGCCAGCAGCCCCGGGACAGGCAATGAAAAACTGTTTTTT. Amino acid sequence: CASSPGTGNEKLFF.

Comments on this clone: Other nucleotide sequences in the sample specify the same CDR3. V gene TRBV18 combines with J gene TRBJ2-1, with 8 bases lining up with TRBD1. Germline CDR1 and CDR2: KGHSH and LQKENI. The CDR3 runs to 15 residues. V lost 2 bases and J lost 3; bases outside the gene matches: 3. The CDR3: CASSPYRGNYNEQFF. Here the CDR3 DNA reads TGTGCCAGCTCACCATACAGGGGGAACTACAATGAGCAGTTCTTC.

The rearrangement uses TRBV12-3 or TRBV12-4 and TRBJ2-3; D uncertain. The ends were cut back, 10 bases at V and 2 bases at J, with 13 bases in the middle. The CDR3 has 13 residues. Written as DNA, the CDR3 is TGTGCCACCGGGTCATCATACACAGATACGCAGTATTTT. Its translation is CATGSSYTDTQYF.

This chain connects TRBV9 to TRBJ2-2; 9 nucleotides agree with TRBD2. CDR3 length: 16 residues. V trimming: 2 bases; J trimming: 3 bases; junction bases outside the gene matches: 5. CDR1 is SGDLS and CDR2 is YYNGEE in the germline V gene. The CDR3 region is CASSVVAGVDTGELFF. The CDR3 coding sequence is TGTGCCAGCAGCGTTGTAGCGGGAGTCGACACCGGGGAGCTGTTTTTT.

In its sample, this clone was seen once. The V gene is TRBV3-1 (or the pseudogene TRBV3-2), the J gene TRBJ2-6, with D hard to call. CDR1 is LGHDT, CDR2 YNNKEL, per germline (reference sequence). The CDR3 is 15 residues long. V was cut by 1 base and J by 4 bases, with 8 bases left in between. The CDR3 nucleotides read TGTGCCAGCAGCCAAGGGGCCCAGGGGGCCAACGTCCTGACTTTC. Translating gives CASSQGAQGANVLTF.

This rearrangement joins TRBV12-3 or TRBV12-4 to TRBJ2-7; possible D gene TRBD1, 5 bases. V was trimmed by 3 bases and J by 6 bases, leaving 9 bases between them. The CDR3 runs 12 residues. The CDR3 protein is CASSLGHGEQYF. The CDR3 nucleotides are TGTGCCAGCAGTTTGGGGCACGGCGAGCAGTACTTC.

This chain links TRBV28 with TRBJ1-2, with TRBD1 matching 11 bases. The V gene's germline CDR1 is MDHEN and CDR2 SYDVKM. The CDR3 contains 16 residues. V trimming: 4 bases; J trimming: 5 bases; junction bases outside the gene matches: 9. As DNA, the CDR3 is TGTGCCAGCAGTTCCCCCGGGACAGGGGGTGGTTATGGCTACACCTTC. Translated, it gives CASSSPGTGGGYGYTF.

V gene TRBV5-1 combines with J gene TRBJ2-1; 10 positions match TRBD2. The junction had 5 bases not matched to a gene; V was cut back by 0 bases and J by 8 bases. Germline lookup yields CDR1 SGHRS and CDR2 YFSETQ. The CDR3 extends over 15 amino acids. The CDR3 here is CASSLESSGSDEQFF. Written as DNA, the CDR3 is TGCGCCAGCAGCTTGGAGTCTAGCGGGAGCGATGAGCAGTTCTTC.

The gene calls are TRBV6-2 or TRBV6-3 and TRBJ2-2; D is perhaps TRBD2 (6 bases). Germline V gene lookup returns CDR1 MNHEY and CDR2 SVGEGT. The V and J ends lost 0 bases and 1 base respectively, with 9 bases between them. The CDR3 runs 16 residues. CDR3 nucleotide sequence: TGTGCCAGCAGTTACTCGACGCGGGGGAACACCGGGGAGCTGTTTTTT. Translated: CASSYSTRGNTGELFF.

The chain carries TRBV5-4 and TRBJ1-2, with D possibly matching TRBD1 (6 bases). Per the germline V gene, CDR1 is SGHNT and CDR2 is YYREEE (reference sequence). The CDR3 sequence is 13 residues long. Trimming pared 0 bases from V and 8 bases from J, leaving 11 bases between. CDR3 bases: TGTGCCAGCAGCTTGGAACAGGGTCAAGGCTACACCTTC. Translating gives CASSLEQGQGYTF.

The chain joins TRBV27 to TRBJ1-1; 7 bases fit TRBD1. V gave up 4 bases and J gave up 0 bases; unmatched junction bases: 5. Germline CDR1 MNHEY, CDR2 SMNVEV (reference sequence). There are 15 residues in the CDR3. The CDR3 loop is CASSWTGTMNTEAFF. The CDR3 DNA follows: TGTGCCAGCAGTTGGACAGGCACCATGAACACTGAAGCTTTCTTT.

The J gene is TRBJ1-1, the V gene TRBV2; D is undetermined. The V gene lost 4 bases and the J gene lost 5 bases, with 11 bases spanning the gap. This CDR3 comprises 13 residues. Germline V gene lookup returns CDR1 SNHLY and CDR2 FYNNEI. CDR3 coding DNA: TGTGCCAGCAGTGGCATCGAGGGTACTGAAGCTTTCTTT. This encodes CASSGIEGTEAFF.

The chain employs TRBV5-4 and TRBJ2-2, with D possibly TRBD2 on 7 matching bases. The CDR3 is 17 amino acids. Trimming took 9 bases from V and 0 from J, leaving 21 bases between them. Germline CDR1 and CDR2: SGHNT and YYREEE (reference sequence). CDR3 bases: TGTGCCACCTTCGGGGCCGGGGGGCTAGCGAACACCGGGGAGCTGTTTTTT. Encoded protein: CATFGAGGLANTGELFF.

The rearrangement uses TRBV7-2 and TRBJ1-4; 7 bases are shared with TRBD1. The germline gives CDR1 SGHTA, CDR2 FQGNSA. The CDR3 spans 14 residues. J was trimmed by 8 bases and V by 2 bases; bases with no gene match: 5. DNA for the CDR3: TGTGCCAGCAGCTTAAGGCAGGGGGGAGAAAAACTGTTTTTT. The encoded protein is CASSLRQGGEKLFF. Full variable domain (rest looked up from reference TRBV7-2 and TRBJ1-4): GAGVSQSPSNKVTEKGKDVELRCDPISGHTALYWYRQSLGQGLEFLIYFQGNSAPDKSGLPSDRFSAERTGGSVSTLTIQRTQQEDSAVYLCASSLRQGGEKLFFGSGTQLSVL.

The chain couples TRBV2 to TRBJ2-5; D is perhaps TRBD2 (6 bases). With 6 bases removed from V and 4 bases from J, the gap between germline ends came to 12 bases. CDR1 and CDR2 from the germline V gene are SNHLY and FYNNEI. This CDR3 is 13 amino acids long. CDR3 amino acids: CASRAGRGETQYF. In DNA form, the CDR3 reads TGTGCCAGCAGGGCGGGGCGTGGAGAGACCCAGTACTTC.

The rearrangement joins TRBV5-1 to TRBJ2-7; D is ambiguous. The V gene's germline CDR1 is SGHRS and CDR2 YFSETQ. With 2 bases removed from V and 5 bases from J, the gap between germline ends came to 14 bases. This CDR3 contains 14 residues. This chain's CDR3 is CASSFSRFSDEQYF. The DNA of the CDR3 is TGCGCCAGCAGCTTTTCGCGGTTTTCGGACGAGCAGTACTTC.

V usage is TRBV3-1 (or the pseudogene TRBV3-2) and J usage is TRBJ2-5; TRBD1 aligns across 7 bases. Germline loops: CDR1 LGHDT, CDR2 YNNKEL (reference sequence). Trimming at V came to 0 bases and at J to 0 bases, leaving 7 bases not matched to a gene. The CDR3 spans 17 residues. CDR3 coding DNA: TGTGCCAGCAGCCAAGATATAGGGGGCCCCTACCAAGAGACCCAGTACTTC. Translated, it gives CASSQDIGGPYQETQYF.

The V call is TRBV7-3, the J call TRBJ2-7, with 15 positions matching TRBD2. Looked up from germline, CDR1 is SGHTA and CDR2 is FQGTGA. The V gene end was trimmed by 5 bases and the J gene end by 5 bases; junction bases not matched to a gene: 10. This CDR3 is 17 amino acids long. CDR3 residues: CASSQGTSGRSHHEQYF. The CDR3 coding sequence is TGTGCCAGCAGCCAAGGGACTAGCGGGAGGAGCCACCACGAGCAGTACTTC.

The V and J genes are TRBV2 and TRBJ2-5, with D possibly matching TRBD2 (6 bases). V was clipped by 5 bases and J by 3 bases, with 16 bases between them. The CDR3 extends over 15 amino acids. Germline V gene sequence: CDR1 SNHLY, CDR2 FYNNEI. The CDR3 here is CASSPRGREEETQYF. CDR3 nucleotides: TGTGCCAGCAGTCCTCGTGGGCGGGAAGAAGAGACCCAGTACTTC.

The chain couples TRBV19 to TRBJ1-2; weak D call: TRBD1 (6 bases). This CDR3 is 14 amino acids long. Germline V gene lookup returns CDR1 LNHDA and CDR2 SQIVND (reference sequence). With 8 bases removed from V and 4 bases from J, the gap between germline ends came to 17 bases. This chain's CDR3 is CASVDSPNVYGYTF. In DNA form, the CDR3 reads TGTGCCAGTGTGGACAGCCCGAACGTCTATGGCTACACCTTC.

The chain joins TRBV19 to TRBJ2-1, with 10 bases that match TRBD2. This CDR3 has 16 amino acids. From germline, CDR1 is LNHDA and CDR2 SQIVND (reference sequence). The V segment lost 7 bases and the J segment 4 bases; nucleotides outside the gene matches: 10. The CDR3 reads CASMDIAGGPYNEQFF. DNA of the CDR3: TGTGCCAGTATGGACATAGCGGGGGGCCCTTACAATGAGCAGTTCTTC.

The rearrangement joins TRBV6-5 to TRBJ1-2; no reliable D call. Germline lookup yields CDR1 MNHEY and CDR2 SVGAGI. CDR3 length: 15 residues. V lost 6 bases and J lost 1, with 15 bases in between. CDR3 in DNA: TGTGCCAGCAGCCCAACAGACTACCATAACTATGGCTACACCTTC. It yields the protein CASSPTDYHNYGYTF.

The chain has TRBV11-2 and TRBJ2-7; TRBD1 is a possible D gene (6 bases). Germline lookup yields CDR1 SGHAT and CDR2 FQNNGV. The CDR3 totals 16 residues. V gave up 5 bases and J gave up 3 bases, with 20 bases separating them. CDR3 coding DNA: TGTGCCAGCAGCCCGAGGGCCCTGACAGGCCTCTACGAGCAGTACTTC. Protein sequence: CASSPRALTGLYEQYF.

For this clone: A junction boundary mismatches the germline segment, possibly from a read error. The V gene is TRBV27, the J gene TRBJ2-7, with D perhaps TRBD2 (6 bases). The germline V gene has CDR1 MNHEY and CDR2 SMNVEV (reference sequence). The CDR3 is made up of 12 amino acids. For the CDR3, the DNA is TGCGCTACTGTTGGGGGGTCCTACGAGCAGTACTTC. Amino acids: CATVGGSYEQYF.

CDR3 in amino acids: CASSRRGSNQPQHF. Here the CDR3 DNA reads TGTGCCAGCAGCCGCCGGGGGAGCAATCAGCCCCAGCATTTT. The rearrangement links TRBV5-6 to TRBJ1-5; possibly TRBD1 for D (5 bases). The length of the CDR3 is 14 residues. Germline values: CDR1 SGHDT, CDR2 YYEEEE. The V end lost 4 bases, the J end lost 1 base, and 9 bases lay between the germline ends.

The chain couples TRBV11-1 to TRBJ2-7; D gene unclear. The V end was cut by 6 bases, the J end by 2 bases, with 11 bases between. CDR1 and CDR2 from the germline V gene are SGHAT and FQDESV (reference sequence). The CDR3 is 13 amino acids. CDR3 amino acids: CASRPRGTYEQYF. The CDR3 nucleotides are TGTGCCAGCAGACCCCGCGGCACCTACGAGCAGTACTTC.

The J gene is TRBJ2-1, the V gene TRBV6-5; 9 bases line up with TRBD1. The V gene's germline CDR1 is MNHEY and CDR2 SVGAGI. This CDR3 has 13 residues. The V gene end was trimmed by 7 bases and the J gene end by 7 bases; junction bases not matched to a gene: 5. The DNA for the CDR3 is TGTGCCAGCACCCGGGACAGGGAGAATGAGCAGTTCTTC. It translates to CASTRDRENEQFF.